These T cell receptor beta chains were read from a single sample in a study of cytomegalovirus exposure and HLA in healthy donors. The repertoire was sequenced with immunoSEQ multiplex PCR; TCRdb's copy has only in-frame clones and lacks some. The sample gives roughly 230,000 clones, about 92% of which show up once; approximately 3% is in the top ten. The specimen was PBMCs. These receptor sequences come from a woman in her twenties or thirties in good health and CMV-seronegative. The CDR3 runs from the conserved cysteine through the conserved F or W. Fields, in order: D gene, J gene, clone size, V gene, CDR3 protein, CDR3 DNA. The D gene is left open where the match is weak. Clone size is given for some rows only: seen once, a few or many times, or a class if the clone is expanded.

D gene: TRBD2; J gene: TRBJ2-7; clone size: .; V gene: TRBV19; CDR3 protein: CASSSQLGTSGFYEQYF; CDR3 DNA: TGTGCCAGTAGTAGCCAACTCGGGACTAGCGGGTTTTACGAGCAGTACTTC
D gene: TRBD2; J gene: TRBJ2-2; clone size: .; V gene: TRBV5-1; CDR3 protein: CASSSSGRASGGELFF; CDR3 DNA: TGCGCCAGCAGCTCTAGCGGGAGGGCCAGCGGCGGGGAGCTGTTTTTT
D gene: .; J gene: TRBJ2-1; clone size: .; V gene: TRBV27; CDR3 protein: CASSFHSNEQFF; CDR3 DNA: TGTGCCAGCAGTTTCCATAGTAATGAGCAGTTCTTC
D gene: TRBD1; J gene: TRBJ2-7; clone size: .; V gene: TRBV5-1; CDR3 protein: CASSLGVTGTGRNEQYF; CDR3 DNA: TGCGCCAGCAGCTTGGGAGTAACCGGGACAGGGAGGAACGAGCAGTACTTC
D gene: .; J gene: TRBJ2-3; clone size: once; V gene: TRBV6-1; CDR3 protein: CASSASGGGPDTQYF; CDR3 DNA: TGTGCCAGCAGCGCCAGCGGAGGGGGGCCAGATACGCAGTATTTT
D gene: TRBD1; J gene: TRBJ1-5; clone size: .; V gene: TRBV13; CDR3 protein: CASSLGAGGGNQPQHF; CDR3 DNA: TGTGCCAGCAGCTTAGGCGCAGGGGGTGGCAATCAGCCCCAGCATTTT
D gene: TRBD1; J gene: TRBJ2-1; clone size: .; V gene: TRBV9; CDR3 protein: CASSEDRGEQFF; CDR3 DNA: TGTGCCAGCAGCGAGGACAGGGGTGAGCAGTTCTTC
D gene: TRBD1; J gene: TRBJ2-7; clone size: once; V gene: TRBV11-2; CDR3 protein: CASSPGTGYEQYF; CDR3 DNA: TGTGCCAGCAGCCCCGGGACAGGTTACGAGCAGTACTTC
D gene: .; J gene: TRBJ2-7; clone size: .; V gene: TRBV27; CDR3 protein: CASSPRGRGVYYEQYF; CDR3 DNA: TGTGCCAGCAGCCCAAGGGGCAGGGGGGTTTACTACGAGCAGTACTTC
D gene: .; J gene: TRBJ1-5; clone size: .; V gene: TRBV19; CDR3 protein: CASSIWGRPAETPQHF; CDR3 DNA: TGTGCCAGTAGTATTTGGGGACGGCCGGCGGAGACACCCCAGCATTTT
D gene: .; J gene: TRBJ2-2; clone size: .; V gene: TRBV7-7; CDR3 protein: CASSSGFNGELFF; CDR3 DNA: TGTGCCAGCAGCTCCGGGTTTAACGGGGAGCTGTTTTTT
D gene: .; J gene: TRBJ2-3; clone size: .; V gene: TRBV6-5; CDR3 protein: CASSYSPGVADTQYF; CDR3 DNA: TGTGCCAGCAGTTACTCCCCGGGAGTCGCAGATACGCAGTATTTT
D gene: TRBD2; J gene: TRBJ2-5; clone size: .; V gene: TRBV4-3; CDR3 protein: CASSPRTSGRTQETQYF; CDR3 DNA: TGCGCCAGCAGCCCCCGGACTAGCGGGAGAACACAAGAGACCCAGTACTTC
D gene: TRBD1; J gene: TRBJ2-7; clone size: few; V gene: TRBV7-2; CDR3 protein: CASSFGTGGPYEQYF; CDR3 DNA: TGTGCCAGCAGCTTTGGGACAGGGGGCCCCTACGAGCAGTACTTC
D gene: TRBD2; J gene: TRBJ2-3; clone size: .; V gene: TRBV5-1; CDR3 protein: CASSLQGLAGGRTDTQYF; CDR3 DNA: TGCGCCAGCAGCTTACAAGGACTAGCGGGAGGTCGCACAGATACGCAGTATTTT
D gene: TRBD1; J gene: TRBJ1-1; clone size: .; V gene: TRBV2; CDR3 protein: CASSDRGTAPEEAFF; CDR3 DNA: TGTGCCAGCAGTGACAGGGGGACCGCCCCCGAGGAAGCTTTCTTT
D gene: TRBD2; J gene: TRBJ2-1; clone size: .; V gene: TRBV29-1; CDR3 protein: CSVEGVAGGNEQFF; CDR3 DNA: TGCAGCGTTGAAGGGGTAGCGGGAGGAAATGAGCAGTTCTTC
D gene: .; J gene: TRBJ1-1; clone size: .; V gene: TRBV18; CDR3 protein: CASSLTDRTLMNTEAFF; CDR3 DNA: TGTGCCAGCTCACTAACCGACAGGACCCTAATGAACACTGAAGCTTTCTTT
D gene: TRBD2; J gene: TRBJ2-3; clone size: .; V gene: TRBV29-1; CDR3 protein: CSVGLAGRTDTQYF; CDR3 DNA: TGCAGCGTTGGACTAGCAGGACGCACAGATACGCAGTATTTT
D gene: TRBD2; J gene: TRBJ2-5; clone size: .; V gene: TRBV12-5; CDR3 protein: CASGKTSGRYQETQYF; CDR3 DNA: TGTGCTAGTGGTAAAACTAGCGGGAGGTACCAAGAGACCCAGTACTTC
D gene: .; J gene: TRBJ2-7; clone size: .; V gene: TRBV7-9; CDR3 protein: CASSLVLTESYEQYF; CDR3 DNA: TGTGCCAGCAGCTTAGTTTTGACAGAGTCCTACGAGCAGTACTTC
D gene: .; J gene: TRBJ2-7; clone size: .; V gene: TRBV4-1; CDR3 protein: CASSQPTFREQYF; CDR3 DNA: TGCGCCAGCAGCCAACCTACGTTCCGCGAGCAGTACTTC
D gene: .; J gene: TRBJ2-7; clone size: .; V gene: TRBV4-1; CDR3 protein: CASSQPRSVRGYEQYF; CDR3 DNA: TGCGCCAGCAGCCAACCTCGGTCGGTACGGGGCTACGAGCAGTACTTC
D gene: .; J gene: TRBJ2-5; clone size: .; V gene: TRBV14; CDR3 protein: CASSQALAGETQYF; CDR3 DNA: TGTGCCAGCAGCCAAGCACTAGCAGGAGAGACCCAGTACTTC
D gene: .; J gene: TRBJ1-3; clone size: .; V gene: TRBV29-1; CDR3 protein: CSVDPAGSGNTIYF; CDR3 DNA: TGCAGCGTTGATCCGGCCGGTTCTGGAAACACCATATATTTT
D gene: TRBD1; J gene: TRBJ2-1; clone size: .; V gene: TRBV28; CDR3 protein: CASSQRDRLYNEQFF; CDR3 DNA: TGTGCCAGCAGTCAAAGGGACAGGCTTTACAATGAGCAGTTCTTC
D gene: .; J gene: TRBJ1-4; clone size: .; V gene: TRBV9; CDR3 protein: CASSGARSSPNEKLFF; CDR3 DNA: TGTGCCAGCAGCGGGGCCCGTTCCTCACCTAATGAAAAACTGTTTTTT
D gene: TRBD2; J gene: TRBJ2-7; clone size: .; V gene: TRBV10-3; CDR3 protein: CAISESGGRFAYEQYF; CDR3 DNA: TGTGCCATCAGTGAGTCTGGCGGGAGATTCGCCTACGAGCAGTACTTC
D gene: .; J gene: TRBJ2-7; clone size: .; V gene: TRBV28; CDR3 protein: CASSALTYDRSYEQYF; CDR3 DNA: TGTGCCAGCAGTGCCCTGACCTACGACCGTTCCTACGAGCAGTACTTC
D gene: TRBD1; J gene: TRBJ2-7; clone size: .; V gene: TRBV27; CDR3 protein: CASSLYRGLREQYF; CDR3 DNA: TGTGCCAGCAGTTTATACAGGGGGTTGCGCGAGCAGTACTTC
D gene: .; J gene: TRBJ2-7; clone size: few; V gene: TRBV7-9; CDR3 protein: CASSTSRVPQGEQYF; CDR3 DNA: TGTGCCAGCAGCACTAGCCGGGTCCCCCAGGGGGAGCAGTACTTC
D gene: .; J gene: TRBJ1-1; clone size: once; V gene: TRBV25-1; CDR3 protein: CASTPTRTEKNTEAFF; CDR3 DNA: TGTGCCAGCACCCCAACCCGGACAGAGAAGAACACTGAAGCTTTCTTT
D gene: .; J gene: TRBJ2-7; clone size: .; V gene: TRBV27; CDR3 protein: CASSFMGSEQYF; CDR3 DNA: TGTGCCAGCAGTTTTATGGGGAGCGAGCAGTACTTC
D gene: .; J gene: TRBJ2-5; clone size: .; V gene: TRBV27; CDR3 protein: CASSQRRNQETQYF; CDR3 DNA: TGTGCCAGCAGTCAACGACGGAATCAAGAGACCCAGTACTTC
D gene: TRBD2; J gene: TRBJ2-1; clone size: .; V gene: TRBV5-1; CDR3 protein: CASSWGLAGGQYNEQFF; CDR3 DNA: TGCGCCAGCAGCTGGGGACTAGCGGGAGGTCAATACAATGAGCAGTTCTTC
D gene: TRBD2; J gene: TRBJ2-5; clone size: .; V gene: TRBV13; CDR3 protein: CASSLGRGSGDGETQYF; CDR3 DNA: TGTGCCAGCAGCTTAGGCCGGGGTAGCGGGGATGGAGAGACCCAGTACTTC
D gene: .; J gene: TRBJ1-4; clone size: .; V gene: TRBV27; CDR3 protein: CASAAGEKLFF; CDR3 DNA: TGTGCCAGCGCGGCGGGGGAAAAACTGTTTTTT
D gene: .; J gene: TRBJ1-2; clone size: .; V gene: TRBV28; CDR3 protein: CASSLLGTRGYTF; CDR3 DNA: TGTGCCAGCAGTCTCCTGGGGACGAGGGGCTACACCTTC
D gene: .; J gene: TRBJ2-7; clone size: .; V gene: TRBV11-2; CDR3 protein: CASSSLGQMSSYEQYF; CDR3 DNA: TGTGCCAGCAGCTCCCTCGGACAGATGAGCTCCTACGAGCAGTACTTC
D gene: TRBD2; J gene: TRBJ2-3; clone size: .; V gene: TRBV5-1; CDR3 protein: CASSLGLAGPTDTQYF; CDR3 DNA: TGCGCCAGCAGCTTGGGACTAGCGGGACCCACAGATACGCAGTATTTT
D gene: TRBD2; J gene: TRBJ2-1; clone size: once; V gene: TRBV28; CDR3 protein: CASSTGTTNEQFF; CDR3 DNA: TGTGCCAGCAGTACCGGGACTACGAATGAGCAGTTCTTC
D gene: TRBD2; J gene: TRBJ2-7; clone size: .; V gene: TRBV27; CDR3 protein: CASSFSGRAVTYEQYF; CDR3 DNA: TGTGCCAGCAGTTTCAGCGGGAGGGCCGTGACCTACGAGCAGTACTTC
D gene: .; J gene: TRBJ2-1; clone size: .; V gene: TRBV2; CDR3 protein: CASSRMGHEQFF; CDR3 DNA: TGTGCCAGCAGTAGGATGGGGCATGAGCAGTTCTTC
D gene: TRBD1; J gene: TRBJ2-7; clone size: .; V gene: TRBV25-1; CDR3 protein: CASSGYLTGTGGGYEQYF; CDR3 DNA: TGTGCCAGCAGTGGCTACTTAACCGGGACAGGGGGTGGGTACGAGCAGTACTTC
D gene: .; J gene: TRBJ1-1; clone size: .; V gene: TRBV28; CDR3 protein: CASSLWGLDTEAFF; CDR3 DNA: TGTGCCAGCAGTTTATGGGGGCTGGACACTGAAGCTTTCTTT
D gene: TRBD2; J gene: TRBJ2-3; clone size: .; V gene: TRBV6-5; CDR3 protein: CASSYSGLVTDTQYF; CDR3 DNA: TGTGCCAGCAGTTACTCGGGACTAGTTACAGATACGCAGTATTTT
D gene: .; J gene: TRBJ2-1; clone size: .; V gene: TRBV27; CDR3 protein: CASSSSTSAREQFF; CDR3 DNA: TGTGCCAGCAGTTCGTCGACTAGTGCGAGGGAGCAGTTCTTC
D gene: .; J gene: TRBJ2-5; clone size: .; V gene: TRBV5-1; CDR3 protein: CASSRGGGRGQETQYF; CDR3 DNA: TGCGCCAGCAGCCGAGGAGGTGGCAGAGGCCAAGAGACCCAGTACTTC
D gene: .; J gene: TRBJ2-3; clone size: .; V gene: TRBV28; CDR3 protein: CASRTSGAHADTQYF; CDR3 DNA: TGTGCCAGCAGGACCTCCGGGGCGCACGCAGATACGCAGTATTTT
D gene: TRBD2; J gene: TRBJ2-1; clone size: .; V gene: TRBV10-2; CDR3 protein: CASSESGTSGRGPQFF; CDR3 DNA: TGCGCCAGCAGTGAGTCCGGGACTAGCGGGAGGGGGCCGCAGTTCTTC
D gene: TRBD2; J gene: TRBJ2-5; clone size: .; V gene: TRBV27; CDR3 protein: CASSSGLWETQYF; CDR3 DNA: TGTGCCAGCAGCTCGGGACTATGGGAGACCCAGTACTTC
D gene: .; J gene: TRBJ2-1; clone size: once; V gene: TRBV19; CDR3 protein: CASAQGYNEQFF; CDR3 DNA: TGTGCCAGCGCACAGGGTTACAATGAGCAGTTCTTC
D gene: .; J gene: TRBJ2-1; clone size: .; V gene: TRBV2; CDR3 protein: CASSEAARYEQFF; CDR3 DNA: TGTGCCAGCAGTGAAGCGGCCCGTTATGAGCAGTTCTTC
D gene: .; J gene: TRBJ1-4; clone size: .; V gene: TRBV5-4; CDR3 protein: CASSLGGGTNNEKLFF; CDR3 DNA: TGTGCCAGCAGCTTGGGTGGTGGGACAAATAATGAAAAACTGTTTTTT
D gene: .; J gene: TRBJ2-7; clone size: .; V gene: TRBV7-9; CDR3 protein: CASSLYEQGKGQYF; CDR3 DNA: TGTGCCAGCAGCTTATATGAACAAGGGAAGGGGCAGTACTTC
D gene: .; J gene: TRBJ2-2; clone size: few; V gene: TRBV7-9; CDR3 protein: CASRPGTNTGELFF; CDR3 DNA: TGTGCCAGCAGGCCGGGGACGAACACCGGGGAGCTGTTTTTT